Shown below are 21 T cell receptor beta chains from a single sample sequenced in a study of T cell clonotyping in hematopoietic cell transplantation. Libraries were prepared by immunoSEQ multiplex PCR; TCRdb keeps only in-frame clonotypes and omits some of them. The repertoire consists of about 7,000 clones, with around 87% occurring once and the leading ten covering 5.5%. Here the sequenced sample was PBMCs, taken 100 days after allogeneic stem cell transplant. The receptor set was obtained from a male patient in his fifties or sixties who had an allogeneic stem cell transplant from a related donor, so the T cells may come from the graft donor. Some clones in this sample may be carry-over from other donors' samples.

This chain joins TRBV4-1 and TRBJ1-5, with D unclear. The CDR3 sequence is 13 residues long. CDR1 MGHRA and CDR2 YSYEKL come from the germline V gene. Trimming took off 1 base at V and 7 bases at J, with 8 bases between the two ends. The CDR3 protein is CASSQGVGQPQHF. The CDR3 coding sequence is TGCGCCAGCAGCCAAGGTGTGGGGCAGCCCCAGCATTTT.

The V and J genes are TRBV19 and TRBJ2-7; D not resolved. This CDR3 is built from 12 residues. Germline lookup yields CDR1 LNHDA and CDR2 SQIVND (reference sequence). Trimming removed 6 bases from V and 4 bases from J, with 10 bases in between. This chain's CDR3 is CASSVSIYEQYF. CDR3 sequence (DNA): TGTGCCAGTAGCGTCAGTATATACGAGCAGTACTTC.

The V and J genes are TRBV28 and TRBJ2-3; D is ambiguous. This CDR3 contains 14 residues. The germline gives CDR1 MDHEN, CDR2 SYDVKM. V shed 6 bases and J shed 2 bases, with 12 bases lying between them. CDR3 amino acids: CASRIQVNTDTQYF. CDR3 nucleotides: TGTGCCAGCAGGATTCAGGTTAACACAGATACGCAGTATTTT. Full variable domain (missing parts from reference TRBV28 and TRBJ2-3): DVKVTQSSRYLVKRTGEKVFLECVQDMDHENMFWYRQDPGLGLRLIYFSYDVKMKEKGDIPEGYSVSREKKERFSLILESASTNQTSMYLCASRIQVNTDTQYFGPGTRLTVL.

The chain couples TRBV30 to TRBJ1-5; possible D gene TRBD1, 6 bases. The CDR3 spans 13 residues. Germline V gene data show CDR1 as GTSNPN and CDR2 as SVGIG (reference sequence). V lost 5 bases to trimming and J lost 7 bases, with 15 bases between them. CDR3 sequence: CAWSIQGKQPQHF. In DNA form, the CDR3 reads TGTGCCTGGTCAATACAGGGAAAACAGCCCCAGCATTTT.

The CDR3 is CASTLGGTVRSPLHF. The DNA for the CDR3 is TGTGCCAGCACCCTAGGGGGGACAGTGAGATCACCCCTCCACTTT. The J gene is TRBJ1-6, the V gene TRBV2; 7 positions match TRBD1. There are 15 residues in the CDR3. Looked up from germline, CDR1 is SNHLY and CDR2 is FYNNEI. The V gene end was trimmed by 7 bases and the J gene end by 10 bases; junction bases not matched to a gene: 13.

This CDR3 reads CASSPQQLTGELFF. The CDR3, as DNA: TGTGCCAGCAGTCCCCAACAGCTCACCGGGGAGCTGTTTTTT. The V call is TRBV6-5, the J call TRBJ2-2; D call uncertain. This CDR3 has 14 residues. Germline CDR1 is MNHEY and CDR2 is SVGAGI. The germline V and J ends were trimmed by 5 bases and 4 bases, with 11 bases remaining between them.

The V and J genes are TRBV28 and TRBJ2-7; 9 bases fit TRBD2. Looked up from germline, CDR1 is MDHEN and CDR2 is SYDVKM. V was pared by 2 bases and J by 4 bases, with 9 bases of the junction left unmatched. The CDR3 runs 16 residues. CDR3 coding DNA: TGTGCCAGCAGTTTACCCCCGCGGGAGGGCCAGTACGAGCAGTACTTC. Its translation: CASSLPPREGQYEQYF. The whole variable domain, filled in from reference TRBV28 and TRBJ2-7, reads DVKVTQSSRYLVKRTGEKVFLECVQDMDHENMFWYRQDPGLGLRLIYFSYDVKMKEKGDIPEGYSVSREKKERFSLILESASTNQTSMYLCASSLPPREGQYEQYFGPGTRLTVT.

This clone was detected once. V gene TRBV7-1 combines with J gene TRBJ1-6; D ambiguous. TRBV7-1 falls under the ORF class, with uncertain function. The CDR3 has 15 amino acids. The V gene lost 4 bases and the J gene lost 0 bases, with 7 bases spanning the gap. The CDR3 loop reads CASSLVSSYNSPLHF. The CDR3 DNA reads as TGTGCCAGCAGCTTGGTTAGCTCCTATAATTCACCCCTCCACTTT.

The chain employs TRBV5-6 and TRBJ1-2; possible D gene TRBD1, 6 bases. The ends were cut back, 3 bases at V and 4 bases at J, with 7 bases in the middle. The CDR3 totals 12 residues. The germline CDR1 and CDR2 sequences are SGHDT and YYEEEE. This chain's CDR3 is CASSSQGYGYTF. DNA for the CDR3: TGTGCCAGCAGCTCACAGGGCTATGGCTACACCTTC.

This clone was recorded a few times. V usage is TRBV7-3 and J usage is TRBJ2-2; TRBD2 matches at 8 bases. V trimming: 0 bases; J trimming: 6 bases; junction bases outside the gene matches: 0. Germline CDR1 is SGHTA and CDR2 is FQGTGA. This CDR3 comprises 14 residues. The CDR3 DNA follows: TGTGCCAGCAGCTTAACTAGCGGGGCCGGGGAGCTGTTTTTT. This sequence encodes CASSLTSGAGELFF.

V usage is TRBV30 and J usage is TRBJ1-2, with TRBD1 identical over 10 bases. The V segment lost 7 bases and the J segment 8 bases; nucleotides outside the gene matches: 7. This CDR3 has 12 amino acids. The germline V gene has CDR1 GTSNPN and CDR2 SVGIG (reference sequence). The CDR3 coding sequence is TGTGCCTCCGATGACAGGGGGCTAGGCTACACCTTC. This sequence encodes CASDDRGLGYTF.

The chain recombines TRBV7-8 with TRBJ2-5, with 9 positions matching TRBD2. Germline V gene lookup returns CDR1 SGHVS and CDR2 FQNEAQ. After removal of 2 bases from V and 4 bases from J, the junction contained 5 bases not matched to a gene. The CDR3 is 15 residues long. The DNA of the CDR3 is TGTGCCAGCAGCTTAATCGGCGGGGGGGGAGAGACCCAGTACTTC. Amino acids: CASSLIGGGGETQYF.

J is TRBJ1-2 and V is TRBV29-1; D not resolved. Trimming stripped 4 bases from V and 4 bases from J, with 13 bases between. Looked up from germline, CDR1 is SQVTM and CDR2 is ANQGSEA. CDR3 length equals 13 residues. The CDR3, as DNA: TGCAGCGTTGTCCAAGGAAGCACCTATGGCTACACCTTC. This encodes CSVVQGSTYGYTF.

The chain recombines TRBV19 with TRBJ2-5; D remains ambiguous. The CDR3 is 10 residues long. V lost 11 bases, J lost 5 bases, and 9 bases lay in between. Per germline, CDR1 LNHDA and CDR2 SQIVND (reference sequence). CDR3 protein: CALRVETQYF. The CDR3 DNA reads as TGTGCCCTCCGGGTGGAGACCCAGTACTTC. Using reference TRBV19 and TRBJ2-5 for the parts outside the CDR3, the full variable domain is DGGITQSPKYLFRKEGQNVTLSCEQNLNHDAMYWYRQDPGQGLRLIYYSQIVNDFQKGDIAEGYSVSREKKESFPLTVTSAQKNPTAFYLCALRVETQYFGPGTRLLVL.

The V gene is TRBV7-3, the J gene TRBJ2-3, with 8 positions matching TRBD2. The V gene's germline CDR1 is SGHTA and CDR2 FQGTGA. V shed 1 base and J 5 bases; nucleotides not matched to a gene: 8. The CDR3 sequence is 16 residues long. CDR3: CASSLNGGAFGDTQYF. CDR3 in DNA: TGTGCCAGCAGCTTAAACGGGGGGGCGTTTGGAGATACGCAGTATTTT.

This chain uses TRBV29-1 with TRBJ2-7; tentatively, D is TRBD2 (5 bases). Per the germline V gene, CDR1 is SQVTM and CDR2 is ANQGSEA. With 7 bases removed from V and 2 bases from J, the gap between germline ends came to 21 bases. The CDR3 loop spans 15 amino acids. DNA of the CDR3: TGCAGCGCGGACTCCGGGGAGACGAACCCCTACGAGCAGTACTTC. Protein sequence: CSADSGETNPYEQYF.

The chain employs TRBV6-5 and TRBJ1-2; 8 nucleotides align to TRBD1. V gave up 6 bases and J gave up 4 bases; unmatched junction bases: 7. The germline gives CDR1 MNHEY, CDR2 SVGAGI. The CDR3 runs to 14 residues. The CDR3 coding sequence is TGTGCCAGCAGCCGACAGGGGACGGCCTATGGCTACACCTTC. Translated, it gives CASSRQGTAYGYTF.

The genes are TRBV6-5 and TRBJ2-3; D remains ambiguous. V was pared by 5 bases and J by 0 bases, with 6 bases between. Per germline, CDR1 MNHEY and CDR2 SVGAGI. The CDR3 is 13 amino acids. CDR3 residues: CASSIQSTDTQYF. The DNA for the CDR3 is TGTGCCAGCAGTATACAGAGCACAGATACGCAGTATTTT.

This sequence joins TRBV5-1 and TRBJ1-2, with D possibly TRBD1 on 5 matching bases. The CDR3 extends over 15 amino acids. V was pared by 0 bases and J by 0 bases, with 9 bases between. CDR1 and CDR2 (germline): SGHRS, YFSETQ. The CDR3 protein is CASSLAAGSNYGYTF. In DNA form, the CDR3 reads TGCGCCAGCAGCTTGGCCGCAGGGTCTAACTATGGCTACACCTTC. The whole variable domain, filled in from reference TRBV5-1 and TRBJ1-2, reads KAGVTQTPRYLIKTRGQQVTLSCSPISGHRSVSWYQQTPGQGLQFLFEYFSETQRNKGNFPGRFSGRQFSNSRSEMNVSTLELGDSALYLCASSLAAGSNYGYTFGSGTRLTVV.

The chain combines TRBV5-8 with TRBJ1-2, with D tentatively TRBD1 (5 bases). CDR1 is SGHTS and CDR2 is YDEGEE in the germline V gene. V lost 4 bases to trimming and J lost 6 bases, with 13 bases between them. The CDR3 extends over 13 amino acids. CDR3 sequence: CASSRGSGHGYTF. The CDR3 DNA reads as TGTGCCAGCAGCCGGGGGTCGGGGCATGGCTACACCTTC.

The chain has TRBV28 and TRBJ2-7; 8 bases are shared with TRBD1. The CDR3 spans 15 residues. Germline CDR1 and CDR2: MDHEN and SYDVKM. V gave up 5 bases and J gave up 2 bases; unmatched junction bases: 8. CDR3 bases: TGTGCCAGCAGTCCCCCGGGACAGGCCCCCTACGAGCAGTACTTC. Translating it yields CASSPPGQAPYEQYF.